A selection of T cell receptor beta chains follows, all from one sample in a study of control samples from healthy donors and cancer patients. Libraries were prepared by immunoSEQ multiplex PCR; TCRdb keeps only in-frame clonotypes and omits some of them. The table shows about 180,000 clones, with almost 90% occurring only once. Source material: blood. The receptor set was obtained from a woman in her forties or fifties in good health. CDR3s leave out the opening cysteine and the closing phenylalanine or tryptophan. Fields, in order: J gene, V gene, clone size, CDR3 protein. Clone size is stated in some rows and not others, as once, few, many or a class when expanded.

TRBJ2-5 | TRBV5-4 | NA | ASSLERGQETQY
TRBJ2-1 | TRBV11-3 | NA | ASSSRGKILAGGYNEQF
TRBJ2-7 | TRBV27 | NA | ASSRRTSGTYEQY
TRBJ1-5 | TRBV6-1 | NA | ASSSRPEAAQH
TRBJ1-5 | TRBV15 | NA | ATSRPGLGSNQPQH
TRBJ2-1 | TRBV9 | NA | ASSVEVADNEQF
TRBJ1-5 | TRBV28 | once | AVGNQPQH
TRBJ2-4 | TRBV4-1 | once | ASSQDSGRNIQY
TRBJ2-5 | TRBV4-2 | once | ASSQDPRGATRETQY
TRBJ2-7 | TRBV6-5 | NA | ASSYSASGSAEQY
TRBJ1-5 | TRBV18 | NA | ASSGGTAGDQPQH
TRBJ2-2 | TRBV7-2 | NA | ASSLRTSGKNTGELF
TRBJ2-1 | TRBV2 | NA | ASHRDRDNEQF
TRBJ1-5 | TRBV5-1 | once | ASSLGRNQPQH
TRBJ2-1 | TRBV6-2/TRBV6-3 | NA | ASSYNGVGEQF
TRBJ1-6 | TRBV3-1/TRBV3-2 | NA | ASSRGSGQGTSSYNSPLH
TRBJ1-4 | TRBV6-5 | NA | ASSYEAGQGLEKLF
TRBJ2-5 | TRBV11-2 | few | ASSLGTSETQY
TRBJ2-7 | TRBV27 | NA | ASSHTAYEQY
TRBJ2-7 | TRBV28 | NA | ASRNPGNSYEQY
TRBJ1-5 | TRBV19 | NA | ASSATLVSNQPQH
TRBJ1-2 | TRBV10-1 | NA | ASNSGINGYT
TRBJ1-5 | TRBV2 | NA | ASSASRQPQH
TRBJ2-3 | TRBV2 | once | AWRADTQY
TRBJ2-5 | TRBV30 | NA | AWDRGFQETQY
TRBJ1-4 | TRBV5-1 | NA | ASSLNPTGGEEKLF
TRBJ1-4 | TRBV15 | NA | ATSGGPSTNEKLF
TRBJ2-7 | TRBV18 | NA | ASSPGGQTIGEQY
TRBJ2-1 | TRBV2 | NA | ASSSYQDNEQF
TRBJ1-4 | TRBV24-1 | NA | ATKTLLQRQANEKLF
TRBJ2-1 | TRBV6-4 | few | ASSDGGGSSYNEQF
TRBJ1-5 | TRBV23-1 | once | ASLHRGGRRRNQPQH
TRBJ2-1 | TRBV9 | NA | ASSGGDQQF